Below are 12 T cell receptor beta chains sequenced from a single sample in a study of cytomegalovirus exposure and HLA in healthy donors. PCR amplification relied on 60 Vbeta primers (plus 13 Jbeta primers). The method was immunoSEQ multiplex PCR; TCRdb's version includes in-frame clones alone and lacks a portion of them. Among under 150,000 clones listed, under 90% were seen once. Source material: PBMCs. These receptors were taken from a male donor in good health and CMV-seronegative.

The chain combines TRBV4-3 with TRBJ1-1; D remains unclear. Germline-derived CDR1 and CDR2 are LGHNA and YSLEER. Trimming pared 4 bases from V and 2 bases from J, leaving 11 bases between. The CDR3 loop spans 14 amino acids. The CDR3 reads CASSPGHPNTEAFF. The CDR3 nucleotides are TGCGCCAGCAGCCCGGGTCACCCTAACACTGAAGCTTTCTTT.

This clone was seen more than once but under ten times. The rearrangement uses TRBV20-1 and TRBJ2-7; TRBD1 might be the D (5 bases). V gave up 6 bases and J gave up 0 bases, with 6 bases separating them. From germline, CDR1 is DFQATT and CDR2 SNEGSKA (reference sequence). The CDR3 length is 11 residues. The CDR3 DNA is TGCAGTGCCAGGGCCTCCTACGAGCAGTACTTC. It translates to CSARASYEQYF.

This clone occurred once. The chain combines TRBV5-6 with TRBJ2-2, with 7 bases identical to TRBD2. CDR1 and CDR2 from the germline V gene are SGHDT and YYEEEE. The CDR3 loop spans 17 amino acids. With 4 bases clipped from V and 0 bases from J, the junction kept 9 bases outside the gene matches. CDR3 amino acids: CASSALSGGSNTGELFF. For the CDR3, the DNA is TGTGCCAGCAGCGCCTTGTCGGGGGGTTCGAACACCGGGGAGCTGTTTTTT.

The chain is built from TRBV7-6 and TRBJ2-1; 9 positions match TRBD2. Germline V gives CDR1 SGHVS, CDR2 FNYEAQ. V lost 7 bases, J lost 10 bases, and 11 bases stayed unmatched. The length of the CDR3 is 14 residues. The DNA of the CDR3 is TGTGCCAGCATCGGATTAGCGGGAGTCGGAGAGCAGTTCTTC. Residues: CASIGLAGVGEQFF.

The rearrangement uses TRBV29-1 and TRBJ2-1, with D perhaps matching TRBD1 (5 bases). The CDR3 consists of 13 residues. Trimming pared 3 bases from V and 7 bases from J, leaving 13 bases between. Germline CDR1 and CDR2: SQVTM and ANQGSEA. CDR3 amino acids: CSVDPQGVNEQFF. DNA of the CDR3: TGCAGCGTTGATCCCCAGGGCGTAAATGAGCAGTTCTTC.

The CDR3 reads CASSLAPQTNYGYTF. DNA for the CDR3: TGTGCCAGCAGCTTGGCCCCACAGACTAACTATGGCTACACCTTC. The chain employs TRBV5-5 and TRBJ1-2; D ambiguous. CDR3 size: 15 residues. The germline CDR1 and CDR2 sequences are SGHKS and YYEKEE (reference sequence). The ends were cut back, 0 bases at V and 0 bases at J, with 9 bases in the middle.

The chain has TRBV28 and TRBJ2-3; D is possibly TRBD2 (6 bases). From germline, CDR1 is MDHEN and CDR2 SYDVKM. The V end was cut by 8 bases, the J end by 5 bases, with 17 bases between. The CDR3 totals 14 residues. DNA of the CDR3: TGTGCCAGCGTGGGACTCCCTTGGAGAGATACGCAGTATTTT. This codes for CASVGLPWRDTQYF.

Comment on this clone: The conserved phenylalanine or tryptophan normally closing the CDR3 is absent here, so this likely arose from a read error. The DNA is omitted, as the CDR3 cannot be located on it reliably, and the CDR3 follows TCRdb's listing. This CDR3 reads CSQGTGYFD. V is TRBV29-1 and J is TRBJ2-7; the D call in the table, TRBD1, was not verified against the DNA. A total of 9 residues make up the CDR3, ends included. Germline-derived CDR1 and CDR2 are SQVTM and ANQGSEA.

This chain uses TRBV5-1 with TRBJ2-5; the match to TRBD1 covers 11 bases. V lost 0 bases, J lost 5 bases, and 3 bases stayed unmatched. This CDR3 is built from 15 residues. From germline, CDR1 is SGHRS and CDR2 YFSETQ. This chain's CDR3 is CASSLGTGGLETQYF. CDR3 DNA sequence: TGCGCCAGCAGCTTGGGGACAGGGGGCTTGGAGACCCAGTACTTC.

CDR3 bases: TGTGCCAGCAGCCCCAGGGATGGCTACACCTTC. It translates to CASSPRDGYTF. V usage is TRBV2 and J usage is TRBJ1-2, with D perhaps TRBD1 (5 bases). CDR3 size: 11 residues. Germline V gene sequence: CDR1 SNHLY, CDR2 FYNNEI. The germline V and J ends were trimmed by 6 bases and 6 bases, with 8 bases remaining between them.

This clone was detected only once. The chain uses TRBV5-1 and TRBJ2-5; 7 positions match TRBD2. J lost 4 bases, V lost 2 bases, and 11 bases had no gene match. The CDR3 has 16 residues. CDR1 is SGHRS and CDR2 is YFSETQ in the germline V gene. This chain's CDR3 is CASSFMGEGQVETQYF. The CDR3 DNA reads TGCGCCAGCAGCTTTATGGGGGAGGGCCAGGTAGAGACCCAGTACTTC.

The chain has TRBV18 and TRBJ2-5, with D perhaps TRBD1 (6 bases). The J call is in doubt because the DNA end fits TRBJ2-7 better. The CDR3 runs 14 residues. Looked up from germline, CDR1 is KGHSH and CDR2 is LQKENI. CDR3 amino acids: CASSSGTSFYEQYF. DNA of the CDR3: TGTGCCAGCTCCTCCGGGACATCTTTCTACGAGCAGTACTTC.